The clone carrying this TCR beta chain has just a few counts. CDR1 and CDR2 (germline): SGHRS, YFSETQ. CDR3 length equals 16 residues. V lost 3 bases to trimming and J lost 10 bases, with 23 bases between them. The time point here: before trial treatment. Nivolumab, ipilimumab, aspirin, low-dose cyclophosphamide and low-dose radiotherapy were all administered to the donors. The sample belongs to a study of low-dose radiotherapy and immunotherapy resistance in tumors. At the level of the study: The regimen for patients comprised intravenous nivolumab 240 mg every two weeks plus intravenous ipilimumab 1 mg/kg every six weeks. Each patient took aspirin at a dose of 300 mg by mouth once daily over the course of four cycles, with dosing beginning on cycle 1 day 1.

TRAV- and TRBV-specific primers primed first-strand cDNA, covering alpha and beta chains. TCR amplification used 20 PCR cycles, a constant-region primer and a V-primer adapter. Researchers amplified the isolated mRNA using in vitro transcription. TCRdb independently ran MiXCR on the reads; one entry per CDR3 protein. The repertoire holds some 57,000 distinct CDR3 sequences, with 20% to 25% as singletons. This TCR derives from a male donor with prostate cancer. The J gene is TRBJ2-1, the V gene TRBV5-1, with D maybe TRBD2 (6 bases). This sample comprised PBMCs, obtained before treatment. The CDR3 reads CASSSQTSPGTGEQFF. The CDR3 nucleotides read TGCGCCAGCAGCTCCCAAACTAGCCCGGGCACAGGAGAGCAGTTCTTC.